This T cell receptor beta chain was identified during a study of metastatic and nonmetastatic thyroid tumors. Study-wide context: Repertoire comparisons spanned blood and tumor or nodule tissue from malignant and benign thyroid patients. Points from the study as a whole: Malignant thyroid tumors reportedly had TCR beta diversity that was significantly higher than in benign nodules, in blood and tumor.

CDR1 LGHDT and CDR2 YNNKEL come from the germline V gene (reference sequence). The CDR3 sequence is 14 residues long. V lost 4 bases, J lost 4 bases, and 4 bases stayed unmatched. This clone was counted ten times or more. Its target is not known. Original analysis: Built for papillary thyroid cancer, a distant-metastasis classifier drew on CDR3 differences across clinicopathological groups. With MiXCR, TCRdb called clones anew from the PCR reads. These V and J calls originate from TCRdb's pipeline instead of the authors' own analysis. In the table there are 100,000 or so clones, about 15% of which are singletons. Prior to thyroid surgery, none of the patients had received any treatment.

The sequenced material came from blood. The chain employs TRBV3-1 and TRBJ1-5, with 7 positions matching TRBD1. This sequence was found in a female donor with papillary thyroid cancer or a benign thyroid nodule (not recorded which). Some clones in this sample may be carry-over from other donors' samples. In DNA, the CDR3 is TGTGCCAGCAGCCTTGGACAGGCAAATCAGCCCCAGCATTTT. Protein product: CASSLGQANQPQHF.